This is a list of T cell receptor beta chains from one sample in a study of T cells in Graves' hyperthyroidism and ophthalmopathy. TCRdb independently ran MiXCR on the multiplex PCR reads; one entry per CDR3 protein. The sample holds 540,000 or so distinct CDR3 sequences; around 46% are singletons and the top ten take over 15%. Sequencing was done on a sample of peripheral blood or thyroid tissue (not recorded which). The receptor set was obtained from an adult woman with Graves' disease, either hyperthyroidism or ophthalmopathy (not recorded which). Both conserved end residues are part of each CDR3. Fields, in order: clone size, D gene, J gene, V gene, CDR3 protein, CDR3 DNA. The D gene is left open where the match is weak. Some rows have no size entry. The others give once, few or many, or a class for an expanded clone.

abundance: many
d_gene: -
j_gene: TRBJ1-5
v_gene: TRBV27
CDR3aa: CASSRGAGNQPQHF
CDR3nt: TGTGCCAGCAGCCGAGGGGCAGGGAATCAGCCCCAGCATTTT

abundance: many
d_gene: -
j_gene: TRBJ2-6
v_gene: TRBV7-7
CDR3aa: CASSLDGTGANVLTF
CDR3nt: TGTGCTAGCAGCTTAGACGGTACCGGGGCCAACGTCCTGACTTTC

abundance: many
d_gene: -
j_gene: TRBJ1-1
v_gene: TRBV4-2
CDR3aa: CASSQRTTEAFF
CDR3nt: TGTGCCAGCAGCCAACGGACCACTGAAGCTTTCTTT

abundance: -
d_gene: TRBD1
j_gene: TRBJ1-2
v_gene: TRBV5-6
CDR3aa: CASSLERGQGNRGYTF
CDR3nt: TGTGCCAGCAGCTTGGAAAGGGGACAGGGGAATCGTGGCTACACCTTC

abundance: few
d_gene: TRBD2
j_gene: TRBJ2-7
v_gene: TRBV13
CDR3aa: CANKGLAYEQYF
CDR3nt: TGTGCCAACAAAGGACTAGCGTACGAGCAGTACTTC

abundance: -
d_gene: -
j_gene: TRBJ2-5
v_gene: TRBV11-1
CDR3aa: CASSLALGKEAQYF
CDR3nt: TGTGCCAGCAGCTTAGCGCTAGGCAAAGAGGCCCAGTACTTC

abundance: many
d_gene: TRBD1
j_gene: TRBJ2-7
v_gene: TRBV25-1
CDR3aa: CASRTGFGEQYF
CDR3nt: TGTGCCAGCCGGACAGGTTTCGGCGAGCAGTACTTC

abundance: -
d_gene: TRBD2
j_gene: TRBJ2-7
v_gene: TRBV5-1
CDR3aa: CASSLGGTRSGEQYF
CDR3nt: TGCGCCAGCAGCTTGGGCGGGACTAGGTCGGGTGAGCAGTACTTC

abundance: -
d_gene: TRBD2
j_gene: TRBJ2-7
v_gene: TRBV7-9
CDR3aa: CASSLRSSGSRLRYEQYF
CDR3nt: TGTGCCAGCAGCTTAAGGTCTAGCGGGAGCCGTTTACGCTACGAGCAGTACTTC

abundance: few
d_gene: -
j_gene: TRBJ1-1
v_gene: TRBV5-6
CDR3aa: CASSLVHRARTEAFF
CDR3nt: TGTGCCAGCAGCTTGGTCCATAGGGCGCGGACTGAAGCTTTCTTT

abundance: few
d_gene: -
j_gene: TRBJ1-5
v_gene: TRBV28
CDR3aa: CASSWSAGSNQPQHF
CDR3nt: TGTGCCAGCTCATGGTCGGCGGGGTCAAATCAGCCCCAGCATTTT

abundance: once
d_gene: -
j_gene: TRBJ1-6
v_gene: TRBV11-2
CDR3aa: CASSLGANNSPLHF
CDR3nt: TGTGCCAGCAGCTTGGGGGCTAATAATTCACCCCTCCACTTT

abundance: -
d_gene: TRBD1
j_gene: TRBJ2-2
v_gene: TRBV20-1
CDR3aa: CSAGLGQGDTGELFF
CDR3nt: TGCAGTGCCGGCTTAGGACAGGGGGACACCGGGGAGCTGTTTTTT

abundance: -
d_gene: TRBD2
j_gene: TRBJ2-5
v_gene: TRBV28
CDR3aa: CASSSAGRETQYF
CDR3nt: TGTGCCAGCAGCTCAGCGGGAAGGGAGACCCAGTACTTC

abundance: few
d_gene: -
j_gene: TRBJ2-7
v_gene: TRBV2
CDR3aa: CASSSYRAVYEQYF
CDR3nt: TGTGCCAGCAGTTCCTACAGGGCTGTCTACGAGCAGTACTTC

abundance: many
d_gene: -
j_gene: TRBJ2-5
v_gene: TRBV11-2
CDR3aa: CASSLVTGLVTQYF
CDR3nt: TGTGCCAGCAGCTTAGTAACAGGGTTGGTAACCCAGTACTTC

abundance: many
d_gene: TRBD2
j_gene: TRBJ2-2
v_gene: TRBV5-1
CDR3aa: CASSPAVAGARGTGELFF
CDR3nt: TGCGCCAGCAGCCCGGCGGTGGCGGGAGCCCGAGGCACCGGGGAGCTGTTTTTT

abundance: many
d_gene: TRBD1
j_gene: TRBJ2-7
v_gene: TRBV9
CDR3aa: CASSSRTGVAYEQYF
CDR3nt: TGTGCCAGCAGCTCCCGGACAGGAGTGGCCTACGAGCAGTACTTC

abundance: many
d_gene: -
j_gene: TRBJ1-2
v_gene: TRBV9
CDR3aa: CASSPVPSARHGYTF
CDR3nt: TGTGCCAGCAGCCCGGTCCCCTCCGCTCGGCACGGCTACACCTTC

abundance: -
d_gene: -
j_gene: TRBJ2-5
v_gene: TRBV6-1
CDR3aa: CASSEGPAILETQYF
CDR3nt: TGTGCCAGCAGTGAAGGTCCAGCTATACTAGAGACCCAGTACTTC

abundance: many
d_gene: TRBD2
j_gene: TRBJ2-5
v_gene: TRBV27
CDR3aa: CASSSAGGGQETQYF
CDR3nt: TGTGCCAGCAGTTCGGCGGGAGGAGGCCAAGAGACCCAGTACTTC

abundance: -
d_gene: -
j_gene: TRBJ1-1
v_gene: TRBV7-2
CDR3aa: CASSLRARGNTEAFF
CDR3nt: TGTGCCAGCAGCTTGCGAGCTCGGGGGAACACTGAAGCTTTCTTT

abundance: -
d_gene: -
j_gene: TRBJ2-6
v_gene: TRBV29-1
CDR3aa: CSVRDSGANVLTF
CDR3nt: TGCAGCGTAAGAGACTCTGGGGCCAACGTCCTGACTTTC

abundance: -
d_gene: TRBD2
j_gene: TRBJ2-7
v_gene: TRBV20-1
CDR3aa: CSATNLFSGMTYEQYF
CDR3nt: TGCAGTGCTACCAACCTTTTTAGCGGGATGACCTACGAGCAGTACTTC

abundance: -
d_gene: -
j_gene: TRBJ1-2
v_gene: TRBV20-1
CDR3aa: CSASSGNYGYTF
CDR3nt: TGCAGTGCTAGTTCGGGCAACTATGGCTACACCTTC

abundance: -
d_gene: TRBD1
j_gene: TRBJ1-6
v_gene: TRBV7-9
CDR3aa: CASSPQGVNSPLHF
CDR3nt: TGTGCCAGCAGCCCTCAGGGGGTAAATTCACCCCTCCACTTT

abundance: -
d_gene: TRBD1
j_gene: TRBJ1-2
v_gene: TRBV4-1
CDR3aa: CASSQEPSRGAYGYTF
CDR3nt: TGCGCCAGCAGCCAAGAACCATCCAGGGGGGCCTATGGCTACACCTTC

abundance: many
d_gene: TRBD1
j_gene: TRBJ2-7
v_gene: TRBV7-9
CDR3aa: CASSFPGQGRHEQYF
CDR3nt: TGTGCCAGCAGCTTCCCCGGACAGGGAAGACACGAGCAGTACTTC

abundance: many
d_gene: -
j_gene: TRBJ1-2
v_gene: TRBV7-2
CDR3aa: CASSLNAGSYYGYTF
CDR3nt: TGTGCCAGCAGCTTAAACGCAGGGTCCTACTATGGCTACACCTTC

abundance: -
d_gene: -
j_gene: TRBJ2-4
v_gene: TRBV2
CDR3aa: CASRRLAKNIQYF
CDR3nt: TGTGCCAGCAGGAGGCTAGCCAAAAACATTCAGTACTTC

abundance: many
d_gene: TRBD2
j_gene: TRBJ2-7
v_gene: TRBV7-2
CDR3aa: CASSVLAGGVGEQYF
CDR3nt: TGTGCCAGCAGCGTTCTAGCGGGAGGGGTGGGGGAGCAGTACTTC

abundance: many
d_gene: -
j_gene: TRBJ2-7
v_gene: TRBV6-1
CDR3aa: CAWGGLYEQYF
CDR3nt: TGTGCCTGGGGGGGGCTCTACGAGCAGTACTTC

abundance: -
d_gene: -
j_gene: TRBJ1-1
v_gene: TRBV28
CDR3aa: CASNFRGGSTEAFF
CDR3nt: TGTGCCAGCAACTTTCGGGGCGGGAGCACTGAAGCTTTCTTT

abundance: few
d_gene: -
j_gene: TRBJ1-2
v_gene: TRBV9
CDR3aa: CASYGAPYGYTF
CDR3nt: TGTGCCAGCTACGGCGCACCCTATGGCTACACCTTC

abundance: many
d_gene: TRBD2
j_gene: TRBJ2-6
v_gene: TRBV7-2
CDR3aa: CASSFSGRISGANVLTF
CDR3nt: TGTGCCAGCAGCTTTAGCGGGAGAATCTCTGGGGCCAACGTCCTGACTTTC

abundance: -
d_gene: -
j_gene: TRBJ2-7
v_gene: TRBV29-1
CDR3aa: CSVVWSYEQYF
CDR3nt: TGCAGCGTTGTGTGGTCCTACGAGCAGTACTTC

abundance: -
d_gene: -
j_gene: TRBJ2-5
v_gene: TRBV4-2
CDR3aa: CASRQGATSGQETQYF
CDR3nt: TGTGCCAGCAGACAGGGGGCGACTAGCGGGCAAGAGACCCAGTACTTC

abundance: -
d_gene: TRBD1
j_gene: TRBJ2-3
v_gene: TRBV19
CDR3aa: CASGQANSGTDTQYF
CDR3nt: TGTGCCAGTGGACAGGCGAATAGCGGCACAGATACGCAGTATTTT

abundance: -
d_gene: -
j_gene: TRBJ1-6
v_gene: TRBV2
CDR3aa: CASTVAENSPLHF
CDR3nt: TGTGCCAGCACCGTGGCCGAAAATTCACCCCTCCACTTT

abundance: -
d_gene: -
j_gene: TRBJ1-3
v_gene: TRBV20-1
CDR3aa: CSAPGLAGPGNTIYF
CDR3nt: TGCAGTGCGCCGGGACTAGCGGGACCTGGAAACACCATATATTTT

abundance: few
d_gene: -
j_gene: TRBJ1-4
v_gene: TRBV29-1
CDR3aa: CSVGSNEKLFF
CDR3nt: TGCAGCGTTGGGAGTAATGAAAAACTGTTTTTT

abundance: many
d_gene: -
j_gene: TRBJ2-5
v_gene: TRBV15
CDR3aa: CATSSFRQTQYF
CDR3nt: TGTGCCACCAGCAGCTTCCGGCAGACCCAGTACTTC

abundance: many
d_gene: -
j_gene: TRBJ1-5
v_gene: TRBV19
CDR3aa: CASSRGYIGNQPQHF
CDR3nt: TGTGCCAGTAGCAGGGGTTATATCGGCAATCAGCCCCAGCATTTT

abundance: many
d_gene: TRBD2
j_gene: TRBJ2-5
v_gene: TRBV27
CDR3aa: CASRELAGKQETQYF
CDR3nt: TGTGCCAGCAGAGAACTAGCGGGGAAACAAGAGACCCAGTACTTC

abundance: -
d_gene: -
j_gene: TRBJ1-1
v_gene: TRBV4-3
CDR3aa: CASSQDLEWGAANTEAFF
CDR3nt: TGCGCCAGCAGCCAAGATCTCGAGTGGGGTGCGGCGAACACTGAAGCTTTCTTT

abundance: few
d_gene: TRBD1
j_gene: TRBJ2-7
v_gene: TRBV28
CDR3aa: CASSFYRAGGEQYF
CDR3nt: TGTGCCAGCAGTTTTTACAGGGCAGGGGGCGAGCAGTACTTC

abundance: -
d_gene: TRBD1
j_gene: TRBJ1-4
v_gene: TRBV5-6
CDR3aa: CASSADRVKANEKLFF
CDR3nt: TGTGCCAGCAGCGCGGACAGGGTAAAGGCTAATGAAAAACTGTTTTTT

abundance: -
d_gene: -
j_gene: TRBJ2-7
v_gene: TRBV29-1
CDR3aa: CSVTGRAAYEQYF
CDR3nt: TGCAGCGTGACCGGCAGGGCCGCCTACGAGCAGTACTTC

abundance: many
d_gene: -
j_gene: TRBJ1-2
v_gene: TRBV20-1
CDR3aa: CSARSRYGYTF
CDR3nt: TGCAGTGCTAGGTCCAGATATGGCTACACCTTC

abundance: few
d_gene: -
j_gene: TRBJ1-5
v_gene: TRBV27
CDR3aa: CASRLGYLSNQPQHF
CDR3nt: TGTGCCAGCAGACTCGGTTATCTCAGCAATCAGCCCCAGCATTTT

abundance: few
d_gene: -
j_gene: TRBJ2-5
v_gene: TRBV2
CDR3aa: CASSGADGETQYF
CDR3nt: TGTGCCAGCAGTGGAGCTGATGGAGAGACCCAGTACTTC

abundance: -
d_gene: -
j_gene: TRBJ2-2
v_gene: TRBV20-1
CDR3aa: CSARNRGREDIGELFF
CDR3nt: TGCAGTGCTAGGAACAGGGGGCGGGAGGATATCGGGGAGCTGTTTTTT

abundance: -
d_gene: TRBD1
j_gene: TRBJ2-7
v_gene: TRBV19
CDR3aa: CASSRQGGAYEQYF
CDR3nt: TGTGCCAGTAGTAGACAGGGGGGAGCCTACGAGCAGTACTTC

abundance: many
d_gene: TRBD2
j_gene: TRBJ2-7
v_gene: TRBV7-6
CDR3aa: CASSLSSGPAYEQYF
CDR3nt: TGTGCCAGCAGCTTAAGTAGCGGGCCTGCCTACGAGCAGTACTTC

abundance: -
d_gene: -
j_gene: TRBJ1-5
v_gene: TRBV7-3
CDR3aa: CASSLGQGLHQPQHF
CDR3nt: TGTGCCAGCAGCTTAGGGCAGGGGCTGCATCAGCCCCAGCATTTT

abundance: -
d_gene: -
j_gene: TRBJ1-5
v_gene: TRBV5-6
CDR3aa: CASSLWSGNQPQHF
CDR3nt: TGTGCCAGCAGCTTGTGGTCTGGCAATCAGCCCCAGCATTTT